The rows below give T cell receptor beta chains drawn from one sample of a study of cytomegalovirus exposure and HLA in healthy donors. Sequencing used immunoSEQ multiplex PCR; TCRdb keeps in-frame clones, though not all of them. The sample carries 100,000 to 150,000 clones, about 78% recorded once. Sequenced: PBMCs. Source of these receptors: a female donor in good health and CMV-seronegative. Both conserved end residues are part of each CDR3. A D gene is named only where the DNA matches it firmly. The size of a clone is reported for some rows only, either as once, few or many, or as a class for expanded clones.

>TRBJ2-2|TRBV10-1|NA|NA
TGCGCCACTGCAGAGGGCTTTGGCGGGGAGCTGTTTTTT
CATAEGFGGELFF
>TRBJ2-1|TRBV20-1|NA|NA
TGCAGTGCTAACTTAGACAATGAGCAGTTCTTC
CSANLDNEQFF
>TRBJ2-7|TRBV27|NA|NA
TGTGCCAGCAGTTGGGCAGGTCCCAATTACGAGCAGTACTTC
CASSWAGPNYEQYF
>TRBJ2-7|TRBV4-1|TRBD1|NA
TGCGCCAGCAGCCAGTACGGGGACAGGGGGTACGAGCAGTACTTC
CASSQYGDRGYEQYF
>TRBJ1-5|TRBV12-5|TRBD1|NA
TGTGCTAGTGGCGCCCCACCTCGACAGGGGCCGGGGCCCCAGCATTTT
CASGAPPRQGPGPQHF
>TRBJ1-1|TRBV7-8|NA|NA
TGTGCCAGCCAACCAACAGGGACGAACACTGAAGCTTTCTTT
CASQPTGTNTEAFF
>TRBJ2-2|TRBV11-3|NA|NA
TGTGCCAGCAGCTCCTCTTTTCCCGGGGAGCTGTTTTTT
CASSSSFPGELFF
>TRBJ2-7|TRBV10-3|TRBD2|NA
TGTGCCATCAGTGACCTCGGGGCTAGCGGGAGTGGCCACGAGCAGTACTTC
CAISDLGASGSGHEQYF
>TRBJ2-5|TRBV18|NA|once
TGTGCCAGCTCACCAGATAGCCAGCAAGAGACCCAGTACTTC
CASSPDSQQETQYF
>TRBJ2-3|TRBV7-9|TRBD2|NA
TGTGCCAGCAGCTACGCTCTAGCGGGAGACCTCCGAGATACGCAGTATTTT
CASSYALAGDLRDTQYF
>TRBJ2-7|TRBV5-1|TRBD1|NA
TGCGCCAGCAGCTCCGGGACAGGGGCCTACGAGCAGTACTTC
CASSSGTGAYEQYF
>TRBJ1-1|TRBV28|NA|NA
TGTGCCAGCACCGCCCAACAGGGTAGGTACACTGAAGCTTTCTTT
CASTAQQGRYTEAFF
>TRBJ2-1|TRBV11-2|TRBD2|NA
TGTGCCAGCAGCCACCTTACTAGCGGGGGTAAAAAGGAGCAGTTCTTC
CASSHLTSGGKKEQFF
>TRBJ1-4|TRBV30|TRBD1|NA
TGTGCCTGGGGACAGGGGGCTCTCGCCAAGAATGAAAAACTGTTTTTT
CAWGQGALAKNEKLFF
>TRBJ2-1|TRBV5-6|TRBD2|once
TGTGCCAGCAGCTTGATTAGCGGGAACCCCTACAATGAGCAGTTCTTC
CASSLISGNPYNEQFF
>TRBJ2-7|TRBV7-9|TRBD2|NA
TGTGCCAGCAGAGCGGGACTAGCGGGAGAGGGGGTGAGGAGCGAGCAGTACTTC
CASRAGLAGEGVRSEQYF
>TRBJ1-2|TRBV7-9|NA|NA
TGTGCCAGCCTCACTTCAGGGTGGAACTATGGCTACACCTTC
CASLTSGWNYGYTF
>TRBJ2-1|TRBV10-3|NA|NA
TGTGCCATCAGTGAAGGGGCGCGGGGTTCCTACAATGAGCAGTTCTTC
CAISEGARGSYNEQFF
>TRBJ1-5|TRBV4-1|TRBD1|NA
TGCGCCAGCAGCCAACAGACAGGGGGCGGTCAGCCCCAGCATTTT
CASSQQTGGGQPQHF
>TRBJ2-5|TRBV7-3|TRBD1|NA
TGTGCCAGCAGCCCCGAACGGACGCCGAACCGGGACAGGGCAGTCTTGACCCAGTACTTC
CASSPERTPNRDRAVLTQYF